This T cell receptor (beta chain) stems from a study of cytomegalovirus exposure and HLA in healthy donors. A few counts support this clone. PCR was performed using 60 Vbeta and 13 Jbeta primers. Here immunoSEQ multiplex PCR was the method, and the copy in TCRdb shows in-frame clones only, minus some. The table includes approximately 85,000 clones, around 70% detected once. Sample: PBMCs. The clonotype originates from a woman aged 40 to 55 in good health and CMV-seropositive.

CDR3 DNA sequence: TGTGCCAGCAGTCTATCTAGACAGGCCTACGAGCAGTACTTC. Encoded protein: CASSLSRQAYEQYF. This chain joins TRBV6-5 and TRBJ2-7, with a tentative D call TRBD1 (6 bases). The V gene lost 5 bases and the J gene lost 2 bases, with 13 bases spanning the gap. Germline V CDR1 and CDR2: MNHEY, SVGAGI. The CDR3 consists of 14 residues.